This TCR beta chain was found in a study of breast tumors, draining lymph nodes, adjacent tissues. Each CDR3 protein gets one entry after TCRdb re-called the multiplex PCR reads with MiXCR. There are about 89,000 distinct CDR3 sequences in the sample; about 27% occur only once, and over 8% lies in the top ten. From germline, CDR1 is SGDLS and CDR2 YYNGEE. V was cut by 3 bases and J by 2 bases, with 14 bases left in between. This CDR3 is 16 amino acids long. The study, taken as a whole, reports: Compared with basal-like, luminal-like tumors shared significantly more repertoire with nontumor tissue. The data were judged consistent with most tumor T cells coming from lymph node and expanding in tumor. Tumor T cell lymph node origin was a supported hypothesis, not proven.

The lymph nodes were axillary draining lymph nodes from breast cancer patients. This clonotype was seen a few times. Its cognate antigen is unknown. The rearrangement uses TRBV9 and TRBJ1-4; D might be TRBD1 (5 bases). This sequence was found in a female donor with breast cancer. Some clones in this sample may be carry-over from other donors' samples. The sample taken for sequencing was axillary lymph node tissue. The CDR3 region has the DNA TGTGCCAGCAGCGAGGGACTGAAGAAGACTAATGAAAAACTGTTTTTT. Translation gives CASSEGLKKTNEKLFF.